The 28 T cell receptor beta chains reported below all come from one sample, sequenced in a study of long-term antiretroviral therapy in people with HIV. They ran version v3.0 of the immunoSEQ assay at survey level. TCRdb keeps only in-frame clones here, not all; method: immunoSEQ multiplex PCR. The repertoire holds 20,000 to 25,000 clones, with more than 85% as singletons. The specimen was unsorted PBMCs, collected 4.4 years after starting antiretroviral therapy. The receptor source for this set is a woman between 45 and 60 years old with HIV.

CDR3 bases: TGTGCCAGCAGAGGGGACAGCCATGGCTACACCTTC. It is translated as CASRGDSHGYTF. The chain combines TRBV2 with TRBJ1-2, with 7 bases fitting TRBD1. The CDR3 sequence is 12 residues long. V trimming: 6 bases; J trimming: 6 bases; junction bases outside the gene matches: 4. Germline values: CDR1 SNHLY, CDR2 FYNNEI.

The J gene is TRBJ1-1, the V gene TRBV6-1; D call uncertain. Germline V gene lookup returns CDR1 MNHNS and CDR2 SASEGT. Between the trimmed V and J ends, which lost 11 bases and 0 bases, there was a span of 13 bases. The CDR3 is 13 amino acids. The CDR3: CASPSVVNTEAFF. The CDR3 DNA follows: TGTGCCTCACCGTCGGTTGTGAACACTGAAGCTTTCTTT.

The chain carries TRBV6-5 and TRBJ2-6, with D perhaps TRBD1 (6 bases). Trimming cost V 10 bases and J 1 base, with 14 bases left between them. Germline loops: CDR1 MNHEY, CDR2 SVGAGI. The CDR3 has 15 amino acids. CDR3: CAIRPRGSGANVLTF. CDR3 nucleotides: TGTGCCATAAGGCCCAGGGGTTCTGGGGCCAACGTCCTGACTTTC.

A single count supports this clone. The chain uses TRBV19 and TRBJ2-1; D may be TRBD1 (6 bases). V lost 7 bases and J lost 4, with 14 bases in between. This CDR3 contains 14 residues. Germline V gene lookup returns CDR1 LNHDA and CDR2 SQIVND (reference sequence). The chain's CDR3 is CASKAGATYNEQFF. The CDR3, as DNA: TGTGCCAGTAAGGCAGGGGCAACATACAATGAGCAGTTCTTC.

The chain recombines TRBV25-1 with TRBJ1-4; D may be TRBD1 (5 bases). This CDR3 comprises 14 residues. V was trimmed by 4 bases and J by 4 bases, leaving 10 bases between them. CDR1 MGHDK and CDR2 SYGVNS come from the germline V gene. CDR3 protein: CASSAGRLNEKLFF. Here the CDR3 DNA reads TGTGCCAGCAGTGCAGGGAGACTTAATGAAAAACTGTTTTTT.

V gene TRBV2 combines with J gene TRBJ1-1; D unresolved. Germline V CDR1 and CDR2: SNHLY, FYNNEI. The CDR3 has 15 residues. V gave up 2 bases and J gave up 0 bases, with 10 bases separating them. CDR3: CASSESVGMNTEAFF. In DNA form, the CDR3 reads TGTGCCAGCAGTGAAAGCGTCGGTATGAACACTGAAGCTTTCTTT.

This clone was counted once. J is TRBJ1-5 and V is TRBV6-6; a weak D match, TRBD1 (5 bases). This CDR3 is built from 13 residues. Looked up from germline, CDR1 is MNHNY and CDR2 is SVGAGI (reference sequence). The V and J ends lost 2 bases and 12 bases respectively, with 14 bases between them. The CDR3 DNA follows: TGTGCCAGCAGTTACGGGACGGAAGTGGTCCAGCATTTT. Its translation: CASSYGTEVVQHF.

CDR3 nucleotide sequence: TGTGCCAGCAGCTTAGTTCGCCTAGCGGTTTACAATGAGCAGTTCTTC. Protein sequence: CASSLVRLAVYNEQFF. The rearrangement links TRBV7-2 to TRBJ2-1; 7 positions match TRBD2. The CDR3 runs to 16 residues. The ends lost 1 base at V and 4 bases at J; junction bases unmatched: 7. Germline CDR1 is SGHTA and CDR2 is FQGNSA.

The chain recombines TRBV2 with TRBJ1-5, with D hard to call. This CDR3 is built from 14 residues. The ends were cut back, 3 bases at V and 6 bases at J, with 12 bases in the middle. Germline V CDR1 and CDR2: SNHLY, FYNNEI. Here the CDR3 DNA reads TGTGCCAGCAGTGAGGTGGGGTCGGGTCAGCCCCAGCATTTT. It is translated as CASSEVGSGQPQHF.

The V and J genes are TRBV6-1 and TRBJ2-1, with 8 bases lining up with TRBD2. Germline V gene sequence: CDR1 MNHNS, CDR2 SASEGT. CDR3 size: 14 residues. Trimming removed 5 bases from V and 3 bases from J; junction bases left unmatched: 3. The CDR3 DNA reads as TGTGCCAGCAGTACTAGCGGCCACTACAATGAGCAGTTCTTC. Encoded protein: CASSTSGHYNEQFF.

The chain has TRBV9 and TRBJ2-5; 7 nucleotides match TRBD1. The V gene's germline CDR1 is SGDLS and CDR2 YYNGEE. Trimming took 7 bases from V and 5 from J; bases not matched to a gene: 11. The CDR3 length is 14 residues. As DNA, the CDR3 is TGTGCCAGCGGGACACAGGGGTCAGGGGAGACCCAGTACTTC. Its protein is CASGTQGSGETQYF.

The V call is TRBV11-2, the J call TRBJ1-3; D not resolved. V was trimmed by 2 bases and J by 0 bases, leaving 8 bases between them. Germline loops: CDR1 SGHAT, CDR2 FQNNGV. The CDR3 extends over 15 amino acids. CDR3: CASSLKRSSGNTIYF. Written as DNA, the CDR3 is TGTGCCAGCAGCTTAAAACGGAGCTCTGGAAACACCATATATTTT.

The gene calls are TRBV7-3 and TRBJ1-2; 8 nucleotides match TRBD1. CDR3 length equals 16 residues. The V gene end was trimmed by 1 base and the J gene end by 10 bases; junction bases not matched to a gene: 14. In germline, CDR1 is SGHTA, CDR2 FQGTGA. In nucleotides, the CDR3 is TGTGCCAGCAGCTTAAGGGTCTCGACAGGGGCCTCCGACTACACCTTC. It codes for CASSLRVSTGASDYTF.

V and J are TRBV2 and TRBJ2-5; TRBD1 might be the D (6 bases). The J call is in doubt because the DNA end fits TRBJ2-7 better. Germline V gives CDR1 SNHLY, CDR2 FYNNEI. The CDR3 loop spans 15 amino acids. Here the CDR3 DNA reads TGTGCCAGCAGTGAACAGGGGCCGCCCTCCTACGAGCAGTACTTC. Amino acid sequence: CASSEQGPPSYEQYF.

This CDR3 reads CASTPPRTDMNTEAFF. CDR3 DNA sequence: TGTGCCAGCACCCCCCCAAGGACAGATATGAACACTGAAGCTTTCTTT. The chain couples TRBV5-4 to TRBJ1-1, with D possibly TRBD1 on 6 matching bases. The CDR3 covers 16 residues. Trimming took off 6 bases at V and 0 bases at J, with 18 bases between the two ends. Germline V gene sequence: CDR1 SGHNT, CDR2 YYREEE (reference sequence). The variable domain in full, completed from reference TRBV5-4 and TRBJ1-1, reads ETGVTQSPTHLIKTRGQQVTLRCSSQSGHNTVSWYQQALGQGPQFIFQYYREEENGRGNFPPRFSGLQFPNYSSELNVNALELDDSALYLCASTPPRTDMNTEAFFGQGTRLTVV.

This sequence joins TRBV5-1 and TRBJ2-1, with 8 bases lining up with TRBD2. The germline gives CDR1 SGHRS, CDR2 YFSETQ. The V and J ends lost 3 bases and 0 bases, in that order; junction bases with no gene match: 2. This CDR3 contains 15 residues. Written as DNA, the CDR3 is TGCGCCAGCAGCTCCGGGACTAGCTCCTACAATGAGCAGTTCTTC. It yields the protein CASSSGTSSYNEQFF.

This chain links TRBV19 with TRBJ2-7, with 10 bases identical to TRBD2. CDR3 length equals 16 residues. From germline, CDR1 is LNHDA and CDR2 SQIVND (reference sequence). With 5 bases clipped from V and 0 bases from J, the junction kept 7 bases outside the gene matches. CDR3 sequence (DNA): TGTGCCAGTAGTCCGGAGCGGGGGGGCTCCTCCTACGAGCAGTACTTC. Its protein product is CASSPERGGSSYEQYF.

V and J are TRBV2 and TRBJ1-5, with 7 bases fitting TRBD1. The trim removed 2 bases at V and 5 bases at J, leaving 3 bases unmatched. The length of the CDR3 is 14 residues. Germline values: CDR1 SNHLY, CDR2 FYNNEI. The CDR3 DNA reads as TGTGCCAGCAGTGAAAGGGGGCGCGATCAGCCCCAGCATTTT. It encodes CASSERGRDQPQHF.

The chain has TRBV2 and TRBJ2-3, with TRBD1 identical over 9 bases. The V gene's germline CDR1 is SNHLY and CDR2 FYNNEI. The CDR3 is 15 amino acids. The ends lost 6 bases at V and 0 bases at J; junction bases unmatched: 4. The CDR3 DNA is TGTGCCAGCAGGGGACAGGGAATTAGCACAGATACGCAGTATTTT. This gives the protein CASRGQGISTDTQYF.

V and J are TRBV7-2 and TRBJ2-2; D is uncertain. The CDR3 is 14 residues long. Germline-derived CDR1 and CDR2 are SGHTA and FQGNSA. V was trimmed by 0 bases and J by 5 bases, leaving 7 bases between them. Written as DNA, the CDR3 is TGTGCCAGCAGCTTAGCGCTCCGGACCGGGGAGCTGTTTTTT. It is translated as CASSLALRTGELFF. Based on the CDR3 plus reference TRBV7-2 and TRBJ2-2, the full variable domain is GAGVSQSPSNKVTEKGKDVELRCDPISGHTALYWYRQSLGQGLEFLIYFQGNSAPDKSGLPSDRFSAERTGGSVSTLTIQRTQQEDSAVYLCASSLALRTGELFFGEGSRLTVL.

The J gene is TRBJ2-7, the V gene TRBV6-5, with a weak D call TRBD2 (6 bases). V was pared by 10 bases and J by 5 bases, with 18 bases between. The CDR3 covers 13 residues. Per the germline V gene, CDR1 is MNHEY and CDR2 is SVGAGI. CDR3 bases: TGTGCCATCCTGTCGGAGGGCGCCAACGAGCAGTACTTC. It specifies CAILSEGANEQYF.

A single count supports this clone. The chain has TRBV5-1 and TRBJ2-3; 13 bases fit TRBD2. The CDR3 is 16 residues long. In germline, CDR1 is SGHRS, CDR2 YFSETQ. V lost 3 bases, J lost 4 bases, and 5 bases stayed unmatched. CDR3 nucleotides: TGCGCCAGCAGCTCGATACTAGCGGGGGGGCCAGATACGCAGTATTTT. Protein sequence: CASSSILAGGPDTQYF. The full variable domain, rest sourced from reference TRBV5-1 and TRBJ2-3, is KAGVTQTPRYLIKTRGQQVTLSCSPISGHRSVSWYQQTPGQGLQFLFEYFSETQRNKGNFPGRFSGRQFSNSRSEMNVSTLELGDSALYLCASSSILAGGPDTQYFGPGTRLTVL.

V and J are TRBV5-1 and TRBJ1-6; a weak D match, TRBD1 (5 bases). The ends were cut back, 0 bases at V and 5 bases at J, with 9 bases in the middle. This CDR3 spans 15 amino acids. Germline values: CDR1 SGHRS, CDR2 YFSETQ. The CDR3 is CASSLETVNNSPLHF. The CDR3 nucleotides are TGCGCCAGCAGCTTGGAGACAGTAAATAATTCACCCCTCCACTTT.

The chain employs TRBV2 and TRBJ2-3; unclear D gene. The CDR3 sequence is 13 residues long. V lost 6 bases, J lost 7 bases, and 14 bases lay in between. CDR1 and CDR2 from the germline V gene are SNHLY and FYNNEI. The CDR3 sequence is CASRHIQRNTQYF. The DNA for the CDR3 is TGTGCCAGCAGACATATACAGAGAAATACGCAGTATTTT.

The chain is built from TRBV4-3 and TRBJ2-2, with 9 bases identical to TRBD2. This CDR3 comprises 15 residues. J lost 6 bases, V lost 4 bases, and 6 bases had no gene match. Germline assignment: CDR1 LGHNA and CDR2 YSLEER. CDR3 protein: CASSRRAGGPGELFF. The CDR3 DNA reads TGCGCCAGCAGCCGCCGGGCGGGGGGGCCCGGGGAGCTGTTTTTT.

CDR3 protein: CASSLTLGEQYF. The CDR3 nucleotides are TGTGCCAGCAGTTTGACCCTGGGCGAGCAGTACTTC. V usage is TRBV27 and J usage is TRBJ2-7; D unclear. CDR3 length equals 12 residues. V dropped 3 bases and J dropped 6 bases, with 9 bases sitting between them. Germline V gene data show CDR1 as MNHEY and CDR2 as SMNVEV (reference sequence).

J is TRBJ1-2 and V is TRBV5-6; D gene ambiguous. Germline V gene lookup returns CDR1 SGHDT and CDR2 YYEEEE. The CDR3 spans 14 residues. The V end was cut by 1 base, the J end by 3 bases, with 10 bases between. The CDR3 DNA reads as TGTGCCAGCAGCTTGACGACGGGATACTATGGCTACACCTTC. Translation gives CASSLTTGYYGYTF.

V usage is TRBV6-1 and J usage is TRBJ1-2; the D gene is possibly TRBD1 (5 bases). The CDR3 sequence is 12 residues long. V was trimmed by 9 bases and J by 1 base, leaving 9 bases between them. Germline V gene lookup returns CDR1 MNHNS and CDR2 SASEGT. CDR3 nucleotide sequence: TGTGCCAGTCGGGGCCTTAACTATGGCTACACCTTC. Its protein product is CASRGLNYGYTF.